This T cell receptor (beta chain) was retrieved from a study of T cells in Graves' hyperthyroidism and ophthalmopathy. The CDR3 length is 17 residues. The germline gives CDR1 SGHNT, CDR2 YENEEA. Trimming cost V 0 bases and J 6 bases; bases outside gene matches: 12. RNA transcripts yielded amplified TCR beta CDR3 regions. HTBI primers were the set used in a first-round RT-PCR of the TCR CDR3. TCRdb processed the multiplex PCR reads anew with MiXCR; each CDR3 protein has one entry. In the table there are under 250,000 distinct CDR3 sequences, 15% to 20% of which are singletons. These patients, aged 18 to 65, had recently diagnosed hyperthyroidism lasting under 2 months. Each diagnosis drew on symptoms, thyroxine, TRAb, thyroid ultrasound and orbital computed tomography findings. The PBMCs were taken from roughly 9.3 ml of fresh peripheral blood.

The specimen sequenced was blood. The clonotype comes from a man aged 45-60 years with Graves' hyperthyroidism. This rearrangement joins TRBV11-3 to TRBJ2-3, with 7 bases fitting TRBD2. CDR3 nucleotide sequence: TGTGCCAGCAGCTTAGAAGGTGCTAGCGGAGCTGTGGATACGCAGTATTTT. This gives the protein CASSLEGASGAVDTQYF.